This T cell receptor (beta chain) was recorded in a study of spatial heterogeneity in lung cancer. Time point defined: sample taken at primary tumor resection. Unsorted tumor, nontumor lung tissue or cryopreserved PBMC supplied the whole RNA. Trimming took 4 bases from V and 4 from J; bases not matched to a gene: 24. The CDR3 spans 22 residues. Every cDNA TCR molecule received its own unique molecular identifier. TCRdb redid the calling of the 5' RACE reads with MiXCR, one entry per CDR3 protein. In the table there are about 50,000 distinct CDR3 sequences, 7.6% of which are singletons. This clonotype was detected only a few times.

The sample in question was PBMCs, obtained at surgery. This clonotype was sampled from a female donor with early-stage non-small cell lung cancer. J is TRBJ2-1 and V is TRBV23-1, with 11 bases fitting TRBD2. TRBV23-1 is treated as an ORF (open reading frame) with a function not yet certain. The CDR3 region is CASSRGPHAASGGSAGYNEQFF. In nucleotides, the CDR3 is TGCGCCAGCAGTCGCGGCCCCCACGCGGCTAGCGGGGGGTCCGCGGGATACAATGAGCAGTTCTTC.